This entry lists 9 T cell receptor beta chains sequenced from one sample in a study of siplizumab effects on memory and regulatory T cells. TCRdb's copy holds only in-frame clones and misses some; the assay was immunoSEQ multiplex PCR. The sample consists of roughly 100,000 clones, about 92% of them appearing once. Source material: CD4+ T cells sorted from blood. The source of these receptors is a human donor in good health.

This chain joins TRBV7-6 and TRBJ2-5, with 13 bases lining up with TRBD2. V lost 5 bases and J lost 5; bases outside the gene matches: 5. CDR1 is SGHVS, CDR2 FNYEAQ, per germline. This CDR3 spans 15 amino acids. The CDR3 DNA reads as TGTGCCAGCAGCCCACTAGCGGGGGGGCTGGAGACCCAGTACTTC. Protein sequence: CASSPLAGGLETQYF.

J is TRBJ2-3 and V is TRBV9; 10 bases line up with TRBD1. Germline CDR1 SGDLS, CDR2 YYNGEE. The V gene end was trimmed by 3 bases and the J gene end by 1 base; junction bases not matched to a gene: 8. The CDR3 contains 17 residues. The DNA for the CDR3 is TGTGCCAGCAGCGCCCGACAGGGGGCGGGAGGCACAGATACGCAGTATTTT. As protein: CASSARQGAGGTDTQYF.

The chain links TRBV11-3 to TRBJ2-7, with 7 bases fitting TRBD2. Germline CDR1 is SGHNT and CDR2 is YENEEA. The CDR3 spans 15 residues. Germline trimming cut 1 base from V and 4 bases from J; bases unmatched to any gene: 7. This CDR3 is CASSLAGTKEYEQYF. CDR3 coding DNA: TGTGCCAGCAGCTTAGCCGGGACTAAGGAATACGAGCAGTACTTC.

This chain joins TRBV7-2 and TRBJ2-3; 8 nucleotides line up with TRBD2. Germline trimming cut 0 bases from V and 1 base from J; bases unmatched to any gene: 0. Germline V gene data show CDR1 as SGHTA and CDR2 as FQGNSA. The CDR3 loop spans 15 amino acids. CDR3 nucleotide sequence: TGTGCCAGCAGCTTAGCGGGACTAGGCACAGATACGCAGTATTTT. Translation gives CASSLAGLGTDTQYF. Full variable domain (remainder filled in from reference TRBV7-2 and TRBJ2-3): GAGVSQSPSNKVTEKGKDVELRCDPISGHTALYWYRQSLGQGLEFLIYFQGNSAPDKSGLPSDRFSAERTGGSVSTLTIQRTQQEDSAVYLCASSLAGLGTDTQYFGPGTRLTVL.

The chain combines TRBV25-1 with TRBJ2-5, with no clear D. The CDR3 loop spans 14 amino acids. Trimming took off 3 bases at V and 3 bases at J, with 11 bases between the two ends. CDR1 is MGHDK and CDR2 is SYGVNS in the germline V gene. The CDR3 sequence: CASSETTREETQYF. DNA of the CDR3: TGTGCCAGCAGTGAGACAACAAGGGAAGAGACCCAGTACTTC.

The V call is TRBV5-4, the J call TRBJ2-7; 9 bases match TRBD1. Germline V gene data show CDR1 as SGHNT and CDR2 as YYREEE (reference sequence). V dropped 3 bases and J dropped 3; count of bases not matched to a gene: 4. The CDR3 is made up of 14 amino acids. CDR3 nucleotide sequence: TGTGCCAGCAGCTCGACAGGGGGTATCTACGAGCAGTACTTC. It is translated as CASSSTGGIYEQYF.

The V call is TRBV7-9, the J call TRBJ2-1, with D unresolved. The CDR3 spans 15 residues. V shed 2 bases and J shed 3 bases, with 11 bases lying between them. Germline CDR1 and CDR2: SEHNR and FQNEAQ (reference sequence). In DNA, the CDR3 is TGTGCCAGCAGCTTATCCCGGCCTAGCTACAATGAGCAGTTCTTC. It yields the protein CASSLSRPSYNEQFF.

The CDR3 sequence: CASSSSTWGNQPQHF. CDR3 in DNA: TGTGCCAGCAGTTCCTCGACCTGGGGCAATCAGCCCCAGCATTTT. The J gene is TRBJ1-5, the V gene TRBV28; D remains unclear. CDR1 is MDHEN and CDR2 is SYDVKM in the germline V gene. Between the trimmed V and J ends, which lost 4 bases and 2 bases, there was a span of 12 bases. CDR3 length: 15 residues.

The chain links TRBV27 to TRBJ2-7; weak D call: TRBD1 (5 bases). The ends were cut back, 1 base at V and 5 bases at J, with 15 bases in the middle. The V gene's germline CDR1 is MNHEY and CDR2 SMNVEV (reference sequence). CDR3 length equals 15 residues. The CDR3 protein is CASSLFLGRVHEQYF. DNA for the CDR3: TGTGCCAGCAGTTTATTCTTGGGCAGGGTCCACGAGCAGTACTTC.